These 23 T cell receptor beta chains were sequenced from one sample in a study of T cells in Graves' hyperthyroidism and ophthalmopathy. Authors of the study amplified TCR beta CDR3 regions from RNA transcripts. TCR CDR3 regions were first amplified by RT-PCR with HTBI primers. TCRdb reprocessed the multiplex PCR reads via MiXCR and lists one record per CDR3 protein. The sample has a few hundred thousand distinct CDR3 sequences, approximately 14% seen once. Sequencing was done on a sample of blood. The receptors here all came from a woman aged 18-30 years with Graves' hyperthyroidism.

The rearrangement uses TRBV5-1 and TRBJ2-3; D is ambiguous. V was pared by 6 bases and J by 0 bases, with 8 bases between. Germline values: CDR1 SGHRS, CDR2 YFSETQ. The CDR3 extends over 13 amino acids. CDR3 sequence (DNA): TGCGCCAGCAATGAGTTAAGCACAGATACGCAGTATTTT. Translation: CASNELSTDTQYF.

This clonotype was counted ten times or more. This sequence joins TRBV29-1 and TRBJ2-6; D gene uncertain. The CDR3 sequence is 13 residues long. Germline V gene lookup returns CDR1 SQVTM and CDR2 ANQGSEA. V was shortened by 5 bases and J by 1 base, with 6 bases between the two germline ends. CDR3 region: CSVTVSGANVLTF. The CDR3 DNA is TGCAGCGTTACAGTGTCTGGGGCCAACGTCCTGACTTTC.

Only a few counts were recorded for this clonotype. The V gene is TRBV2, the J gene TRBJ1-2; D gene unclear. V was trimmed by 6 bases and J by 0 bases, leaving 8 bases between them. The CDR3 has 13 residues. Looked up from germline, CDR1 is SNHLY and CDR2 is FYNNEI. DNA for the CDR3: TGTGCCAGCAGGGGAGAGACTAACTATGGCTACACCTTC. Translating it yields CASRGETNYGYTF.

Ten or more counts support this clonotype. J is TRBJ2-7 and V is TRBV6-1, with 7 bases matching TRBD1. The V gene end was trimmed by 5 bases and the J gene end by 4 bases; junction bases not matched to a gene: 11. Germline values: CDR1 MNHNS, CDR2 SASEGT. This CDR3 spans 15 amino acids. CDR3 protein: CASSTTGTFSYEQYF. In nucleotides, the CDR3 is TGTGCCAGCAGTACGACAGGGACCTTCTCTTACGAGCAGTACTTC.

Concerning this clonotype: Since a much larger clone is just one base distant, this may be a read error. The V call is TRBV5-1, the J call TRBJ2-7, with 8 nucleotides matching TRBD2. The CDR3 is 15 residues long. CDR1 is SGHRS and CDR2 is YFSETQ in the germline V gene. The CDR3: CASSLGASGYHEQYF. Written as DNA, the CDR3 is TGTGCCAGCAGCTTAGGAGCTAGCGGGTACCACGAGCAGTACTTC.

This clonotype has more than one count but fewer than ten. The chain recombines TRBV7-9 with TRBJ1-4, with TRBD1 as a possible D gene (5 bases). The ends were cut back, 1 base at V and 8 bases at J, with 11 bases in the middle. The germline V gene encodes CDR1 SEHNR and CDR2 FQNEAQ (reference sequence). The CDR3 is 14 residues long. The CDR3 region is CASSLVGAYEKLFF. CDR3 sequence (DNA): TGTGCCAGCAGCTTAGTAGGGGCTTACGAAAAACTGTTTTTT. Combining the CDR3 with reference TRBV7-9 and TRBJ1-4 gives the whole variable domain DTGVSQNPRHKITKRGQNVTFRCDPISEHNRLYWYRQTLGQGPEFLTYFQNEAQLEKSRLLSDRFSAERPKGSFSTLEIQRTEQGDSAMYLCASSLVGAYEKLFFGSGTQLSVL.

This clonotype was picked up many times. The V gene is TRBV7-3, the J gene TRBJ1-3, with 8 bases that match TRBD1. V gave up 5 bases and J gave up 0 bases; unmatched junction bases: 18. Germline V gives CDR1 SGHTA, CDR2 FQGTGA. This CDR3 contains 20 residues. CDR3 sequence (DNA): TGTGCCAGCAGCCCCCAACGGACAGGGTCTGGCGGAAACTCTGGAAACACCATATATTTT. Protein sequence: CASSPQRTGSGGNSGNTIYF.

This clonotype has at least ten counts. CDR3 region: CASSFDSVNTEAFF. The CDR3, as DNA: TGCGCCAGCAGTTTTGACAGCGTGAACACTGAAGCTTTCTTT. The genes are TRBV5-1 and TRBJ1-1; maybe TRBD1 (5 bases). The CDR3 is 14 residues long. V was trimmed by 5 bases and J by 0 bases, leaving 11 bases between them. Germline V lookup: CDR1 SGHRS, CDR2 YFSETQ.

The rearrangement joins TRBV9 to TRBJ2-3; TRBD1 might be the D (6 bases). The CDR3 is made up of 15 amino acids. Trimming cost V 4 bases and J 0 bases, with 12 bases left between them. From germline, CDR1 is SGDLS and CDR2 YYNGEE. CDR3 amino acids: CASSRRQASTDTQYF. In nucleotides, the CDR3 is TGTGCCAGCAGCAGACGACAGGCAAGCACAGATACGCAGTATTTT.

This clonotype has at least ten counts. This chain links TRBV28 with TRBJ1-1; D gene unclear. The CDR3 length is 15 residues. From germline, CDR1 is MDHEN and CDR2 SYDVKM. V was cut by 1 base and J by 6 bases, with 15 bases left in between. CDR3 amino acids: CASSLSGPPWPEAFF. The CDR3 region has the DNA TGTGCCAGCAGTTTATCGGGCCCCCCGTGGCCTGAAGCTTTCTTT. Based on the CDR3 plus reference TRBV28 and TRBJ1-1, the full variable domain is DVKVTQSSRYLVKRTGEKVFLECVQDMDHENMFWYRQDPGLGLRLIYFSYDVKMKEKGDIPEGYSVSREKKERFSLILESASTNQTSMYLCASSLSGPPWPEAFFGQGTRLTVV.

This clonotype was seen many times. This chain connects TRBV7-8 to TRBJ2-7; no reliable D call. CDR1 SGHVS and CDR2 FQNEAQ come from the germline V gene. The V end was cut by 1 base, the J end by 2 bases, with 6 bases between. This CDR3 has 13 amino acids. The CDR3 DNA follows: TGTGCCAGCAGCTTAGGGAAGACCTACGAGCAGTACTTC. Encoded protein: CASSLGKTYEQYF.

At least ten counts were recorded for this clonotype. The V and J genes are TRBV20-1 and TRBJ2-7; 11 bases align to TRBD1. Germline lookup yields CDR1 DFQATT and CDR2 SNEGSKA (reference sequence). The CDR3 length is 15 residues. Germline trimming cut 5 bases from V and 6 bases from J; bases unmatched to any gene: 12. The CDR3 here is CSASRRTGGGGEQYF. For the CDR3, the DNA is TGCAGTGCTTCCCGCCGGACAGGGGGCGGGGGCGAGCAGTACTTC.

This clonotype occurred many times. This chain uses TRBV11-2 with TRBJ2-2; 10 positions match TRBD2. The CDR3 runs 16 residues. Germline V gives CDR1 SGHAT, CDR2 FQNNGV. The ends lost 3 bases at V and 7 bases at J; junction bases unmatched: 8. This CDR3 reads CASSFLLAGRHGELFF. The CDR3 DNA is TGTGCCAGCAGCTTCCTACTAGCGGGAAGACACGGGGAGCTGTTTTTT. Drawing the rest from reference TRBV11-2 and TRBJ2-2, the complete variable domain is EAGVAQSPRYKIIEKRQSVAFWCNPISGHATLYWYQQILGQGPKLLIQFQNNGVVDDSQLPKDRFSAERLKGVDSTLKIQPAKLEDSAVYLCASSFLLAGRHGELFFGEGSRLTVL.

This chain joins TRBV10-3 and TRBJ1-2, with D hard to call. With 3 bases removed from V and 1 base from J, the gap between germline ends came to 6 bases. The CDR3 extends over 13 amino acids. Germline loops: CDR1 ENHRY, CDR2 SYGVKD. CDR3 region: CAISEAVNYGYTF. CDR3 DNA: TGTGCCATCAGTGAAGCAGTTAACTATGGCTACACCTTC.

The chain is built from TRBV18 and TRBJ2-6; 12 nucleotides line up with TRBD2. The CDR3 is made up of 19 amino acids. With V trimmed by 6 bases and J by 0 bases, 9 bases remained unmatched. CDR1 is KGHSH and CDR2 is LQKENI in the germline V gene. CDR3 region: CASSPKLAGGLSGANVLTF. CDR3 in DNA: TGTGCCAGCTCCCCCAAACTAGCGGGAGGACTCTCTGGGGCCAACGTCCTGACTTTC.

This clonotype was found many times. The chain employs TRBV28 and TRBJ1-1; possible D gene TRBD1, 5 bases. V lost 7 bases and J 5 bases, leaving 11 bases between the germline ends. Germline V gives CDR1 MDHEN, CDR2 SYDVKM. This CDR3 contains 12 residues. The CDR3 DNA follows: TGTGCCAGCATTAGATGGGGGACTGAAGCTTTCTTT. Protein product: CASIRWGTEAFF. Drawing the rest from reference TRBV28 and TRBJ1-1, the complete variable domain is DVKVTQSSRYLVKRTGEKVFLECVQDMDHENMFWYRQDPGLGLRLIYFSYDVKMKEKGDIPEGYSVSREKKERFSLILESASTNQTSMYLCASIRWGTEAFFGQGTRLTVV.

V and J are TRBV28 and TRBJ1-1; the D gene is possibly TRBD1 (6 bases). V was cut by 6 bases and J by 6 bases, with 26 bases left in between. This CDR3 region has 17 residues. The germline V gene encodes CDR1 MDHEN and CDR2 SYDVKM. Written as DNA, the CDR3 is TGTGCCAGCAGAACCCGGGACAAGGGTCCCTTACGGTCTGAAGCTTTCTTT. Its protein product is CASRTRDKGPLRSEAFF.

This clonotype showed up many times. The rearrangement links TRBV12-3 or TRBV12-4 to TRBJ1-5; 7 positions match TRBD1. Trimming at V came to 5 bases and at J to 7 bases, leaving 8 bases not matched to a gene. The CDR3 consists of 14 residues. DNA for the CDR3: TGTGCCAGCAGTAAGGACAGGCTCCAGCAGCCCCAGCATTTT. This gives the protein CASSKDRLQQPQHF.

This clonotype was recorded at least ten times. The genes are TRBV11-2 and TRBJ2-1; D possibly matches TRBD1 or TRBD2 (6 bases each). The V and J ends lost 1 base and 1 base respectively, with 14 bases between them. Germline assignment: CDR1 SGHAT and CDR2 FQNNGV. CDR3 length: 17 amino acids. As DNA, the CDR3 is TGTGCCAGCAGCTTAGGGGGCAAGGGGGGATCCTACAATGAGCAGTTCTTC. Amino acid sequence: CASSLGGKGGSYNEQFF.

This rearrangement joins TRBV7-9 to TRBJ2-7; 8 positions agree with TRBD1. Germline V gene data show CDR1 as SEHNR and CDR2 as FQNEAQ (reference sequence). This CDR3 spans 16 amino acids. The V and J ends lost 4 bases and 2 bases, in that order; junction bases with no gene match: 10. The CDR3 loop is CASSSPGRDRTYEQYF. The CDR3 bases are TGTGCCAGCAGCTCCCCCGGGCGGGACAGGACCTACGAGCAGTACTTC.

This clonotype has only a few counts. The V call is TRBV2, the J call TRBJ2-2, with D tentatively TRBD1 (5 bases). The CDR3 has 14 amino acids. The V and J ends lost 6 bases and 7 bases respectively, with 15 bases between them. Germline V gene data show CDR1 as SNHLY and CDR2 as FYNNEI. CDR3 coding DNA: TGTGCCAGCAGCCCCAGGGTTTCTAACGGGGAGCTGTTTTTT. Amino acid sequence: CASSPRVSNGELFF.

Only a few counts were recorded for this clonotype. This chain uses TRBV9 with TRBJ2-3; D possibly corresponds to TRBD1 (5 bases). Per germline, CDR1 SGDLS and CDR2 YYNGEE. V lost 3 bases, J lost 10 bases, and 12 bases lay in between. This CDR3 region has 12 residues. The CDR3 nucleotides read TGTGCCAGCAGCGCTGGGGCAGCGCCGCAGTATTTT. This sequence encodes CASSAGAAPQYF.

This clonotype was picked up many times. The CDR3: CSAPPRDSNQPQHF. The DNA for the CDR3 is TGCAGTGCCCCTCCGAGGGATAGCAATCAGCCCCAGCATTTT. This sequence joins TRBV20-1 and TRBJ1-5; D not certain. The V and J ends lost 6 bases and 0 bases respectively, with 12 bases between them. The CDR3 is made up of 14 amino acids. Germline V lookup: CDR1 DFQATT, CDR2 SNEGSKA (reference sequence).